Sequencing of this TCR beta chain was carried out in a study of blood T cells in healthy people across ages. The CDR3 loop spans 14 amino acids. The germline CDR1 and CDR2 sequences are LNHDA and SQIVND (reference sequence). Turning to this clonotype: The antigen remains unidentified.

Sample-barcoded 5' priming and a J-beta primer mix drove a second PCR of about 7 to 11 cycles. TCRdb itself ran the 5' RACE reads through MiXCR, one entry per CDR3 protein. The sample includes around 500,000 distinct CDR3 sequences, about 29% seen only once; the top ten take approximately 4%. Study-wide results and caveats: The study found TCR beta diversity correlated strongly with naive T cell percentage.

The sample was also linked to a second study, of T cells of mothers and their children.

The chain uses TRBV19 and TRBJ2-7; 11 bases are shared with TRBD2. The J call may not be correct, given that the DNA end is closer to TRBJ2-1. The specimen sequenced was blood. The receptor's source is a boy aged 2-15 years in good health. The CDR3 spells CASGLAGPPNEQFF. The CDR3 nucleotides are TGTGCCAGTGGACTAGCGGGCCCCCCCAATGAGCAGTTCTTC.